Shown below are 26 T cell receptor beta chains from a single sample sequenced in a study of OX40 agonist ivuxolimab in advanced cancers. Sequenced by immunoSEQ multiplex PCR; TCRdb stores in-frame clones only, minus some. The sample contains about 54,000 clones, 84% of which appear only once. Here the sequenced sample was CD4+ or CD8+ T cells sorted from blood, taken in a trial of the OX40 agonist ivuxolimab. The receptor set was obtained from an adult with an advanced solid tumor such as melanoma, head and neck, liver or kidney cancer.

The V gene is TRBV20-1, the J gene TRBJ2-7, with TRBD1 matching 7 bases. CDR1 and CDR2 (germline): DFQATT, SNEGSKA (reference sequence). This CDR3 is built from 11 residues. V lost 7 bases to trimming and J lost 6 bases; unmatched junction nucleotides: 6. CDR3 protein: CSVPTGPEQYF. The CDR3 nucleotides are TGCAGTGTCCCGACAGGGCCCGAGCAGTACTTC.

This chain links TRBV9 with TRBJ1-2; D is unclear. This CDR3 comprises 14 residues. V lost 4 bases, J lost 7 bases, and 17 bases lay in between. Looked up from germline, CDR1 is SGDLS and CDR2 is YYNGEE. CDR3 DNA: TGTGCCAGCAGCCCTTTGTCGGAGGGTTTTGGCTACACCTTC. The encoded protein is CASSPLSEGFGYTF.

The chain has TRBV19 and TRBJ2-3; D possibly corresponds to TRBD1 (5 bases). CDR3 length equals 14 residues. Trimming took 8 bases from V and 0 from J, leaving 12 bases between them. CDR1 and CDR2 (germline): LNHDA, SQIVND (reference sequence). The CDR3 nucleotides read TGTGCCAGTGGCAGACAGTTTAGCACAGATACGCAGTATTTT. It is translated as CASGRQFSTDTQYF.

This clone was observed a single time. This chain joins TRBV10-3 and TRBJ2-3, with a possible D match to TRBD2 (6 bases). Germline V CDR1 and CDR2: ENHRY, SYGVKD. V dropped 2 bases and J dropped 2 bases, with 14 bases sitting between them. The CDR3 is made up of 16 amino acids. The CDR3 protein is CAISERGRRATDTQYF. CDR3 DNA: TGTGCCATCAGTGAGCGGGGGAGGAGGGCCACAGATACGCAGTATTTT.

The V call is TRBV11-2, the J call TRBJ1-1; a weak D match, TRBD1 (5 bases). Between the trimmed V and J ends, which lost 3 bases and 4 bases, there was a span of 18 bases. Germline V gives CDR1 SGHAT, CDR2 FQNNGV. The CDR3 has 16 residues. The CDR3 DNA reads as TGTGCCAGCAGCTTTCGTGGGGGGGGAGGTTTCACTGAAGCTTTCTTT. This gives the protein CASSFRGGGGFTEAFF.

The CDR3 protein is CASSLSLTNTEAFF. The CDR3 coding sequence is TGTGCCAGCAGCTTGAGTTTAACTAACACTGAAGCTTTCTTT. This rearrangement joins TRBV5-4 to TRBJ1-1; D is unresolved. Germline CDR1 is SGHNT and CDR2 is YYREEE (reference sequence). The CDR3 loop spans 14 amino acids. V dropped 1 base and J dropped 2 bases, with 9 bases sitting between them. The variable domain in full, with the rest retrieved from reference TRBV5-4 and TRBJ1-1, is ETGVTQSPTHLIKTRGQQVTLRCSSQSGHNTVSWYQQALGQGPQFIFQYYREEENGRGNFPPRFSGLQFPNYSSELNVNALELDDSALYLCASSLSLTNTEAFFGQGTRLTVV.

This chain uses TRBV30 with TRBJ2-2; maybe TRBD2 (5 bases). This CDR3 spans 14 amino acids. Trimming took 3 bases from V and 4 from J, leaving 12 bases between them. Germline V gene sequence: CDR1 GTSNPN, CDR2 SVGIG (reference sequence). The CDR3 loop reads CAWREGEFTGELFF. The CDR3 nucleotides are TGTGCCTGGAGAGAGGGAGAATTCACCGGGGAGCTGTTTTTT.

In DNA, the CDR3 is TGTGCCAGTACCCACGGGGGCCGTAGCAATCAGCCCCAGCATTTT. It specifies CASTHGGRSNQPQHF. V usage is TRBV19 and J usage is TRBJ1-5, with D perhaps matching TRBD1 (6 bases). Germline CDR1 is LNHDA and CDR2 is SQIVND (reference sequence). The V end lost 7 bases, the J end lost 0 bases, and 13 bases lay between the germline ends. This CDR3 comprises 15 residues.

This chain uses TRBV5-6 with TRBJ1-1, with TRBD1 matching 8 bases. After removal of 4 bases from V and 5 bases from J, the junction contained 7 bases not matched to a gene. The CDR3 consists of 14 residues. CDR1 and CDR2 from the germline V gene are SGHDT and YYEEEE. CDR3 in DNA: TGTGCCAGCAGCCTCGGGACAGGCATAACTGAAGCTTTCTTT. Residues: CASSLGTGITEAFF.

This clone appeared once. This chain connects TRBV7-9 to TRBJ2-4; D remains ambiguous. This CDR3 is 16 amino acids long. The germline gives CDR1 SEHNR, CDR2 FQNEAQ (reference sequence). V shed 2 bases and J shed 8 bases, with 19 bases lying between them. In DNA form, the CDR3 reads TGTGCCAGCAGCTTACCGGGCAGCGAATCACTGGACATTCAGTACTTC. This gives the protein CASSLPGSESLDIQYF.

V and J are TRBV18 and TRBJ2-3; D is unresolved. Germline V gives CDR1 KGHSH, CDR2 LQKENI. Trimming took 0 bases from V and 2 from J, leaving 15 bases between them. The CDR3 totals 17 residues. The CDR3 DNA follows: TGTGCCAGCTCACCACCGCTTGGTAGGGCCTTCACAGATACGCAGTATTTT. It is translated as CASSPPLGRAFTDTQYF.

This clone was observed a handful of times. The chain couples TRBV5-1 to TRBJ2-6; unclear D gene. V was clipped by 4 bases and J by 0 bases, with 17 bases between them. This CDR3 comprises 18 residues. Germline CDR1 is SGHRS and CDR2 is YFSETQ. The CDR3 region has the DNA TGCGCCAGCAGCAGTCAGGCCCTACATCGCTCTGGGGCCAACGTCCTGACTTTC. It codes for CASSSQALHRSGANVLTF.

The chain uses TRBV5-6 and TRBJ2-7; D unclear. This CDR3 spans 11 amino acids. The germline gives CDR1 SGHDT, CDR2 YYEEEE. V was shortened by 4 bases and J by 2 bases, with 4 bases between the two germline ends. CDR3 residues: CASSLAYEQYF. CDR3 DNA: TGTGCCAGCAGCCTGGCCTACGAGCAGTACTTC.

The genes are TRBV10-3 and TRBJ2-3; 7 nucleotides line up with TRBD1. This CDR3 region has 15 residues. V lost 6 bases to trimming and J lost 1 base; unmatched junction nucleotides: 7. The germline CDR1 and CDR2 sequences are ENHRY and SYGVKD. CDR3 in amino acids: CAIRDHRGGTDTQYF. CDR3 coding DNA: TGTGCCATCAGGGACCACAGGGGAGGCACAGATACGCAGTATTTT.

This sequence joins TRBV14 and TRBJ2-2, with 7 bases that match TRBD1. CDR1 SGHDN and CDR2 FVKESK come from the germline V gene. The V segment lost 7 bases and the J segment 0 bases; nucleotides outside the gene matches: 5. The CDR3 consists of 15 residues. The CDR3 coding sequence is TGTGCCAGCACCCCGGGGACAGCGAACACCGGGGAGCTGTTTTTT. This gives the protein CASTPGTANTGELFF.

This sequence joins TRBV4-3 and TRBJ1-2; no definite D call. V lost 0 bases and J lost 0, with 8 bases in between. This CDR3 is 15 amino acids long. The V gene's germline CDR1 is LGHNA and CDR2 YSLEER. CDR3 in DNA: TGCGCCAGCAGCCAAGATGGTGACTCTAACTATGGCTACACCTTC. Its protein is CASSQDGDSNYGYTF.

This clone was counted only a few times. The V gene is TRBV6-1, the J gene TRBJ1-2; D remains unclear. This CDR3 region has 16 residues. V lost 1 base, J lost 5 bases, and 17 bases lay in between. The V gene's germline CDR1 is MNHNS and CDR2 SASEGT. The DNA of the CDR3 is TGTGCCAGCAGTGAAGACGAAAGTTGGCAGGCATATGGCTACACCTTC. Translated, it gives CASSEDESWQAYGYTF.

The chain is built from TRBV9 and TRBJ2-7, with 7 bases that match TRBD1. Per germline, CDR1 SGDLS and CDR2 YYNGEE. V dropped 5 bases and J dropped 2; count of bases not matched to a gene: 7. The length of the CDR3 is 14 residues. The CDR3 here is CASSRRDSPYEQYF. The CDR3 coding sequence is TGTGCCAGCAGTCGCCGGGACAGTCCCTACGAGCAGTACTTC.

J is TRBJ2-1 and V is TRBV19, with a weak D call TRBD1 (6 bases). Germline assignment: CDR1 LNHDA and CDR2 SQIVND (reference sequence). The V gene lost 8 bases and the J gene lost 4 bases, with 9 bases spanning the gap. The CDR3 loop spans 12 amino acids. CDR3 nucleotide sequence: TGTGCCAGTCTAGACAGGTACAATGAGCAGTTCTTC. This encodes CASLDRYNEQFF.

This chain uses TRBV2 with TRBJ1-3; 7 bases match TRBD1. The ends lost 10 bases at V and 5 bases at J; junction bases unmatched: 8. Germline V CDR1 and CDR2: SNHLY, FYNNEI. The CDR3 is 13 residues long. The CDR3 nucleotides read TGTGCCACCTCCCAGGACAGGCGAAACACCATATATTTT. This codes for CATSQDRRNTIYF. Full variable domain (rest looked up from reference TRBV2 and TRBJ1-3): EPEVTQTPSHQVTQMGQEVILRCVPISNHLYFYWYRQILGQKVEFLVSFYNNEISEKSEIFDDQFSVERPDGSNFTLKIRSTKLEDSAMYFCATSQDRRNTIYFGEGSWLTVV.

The V gene is TRBV6-1, the J gene TRBJ1-4; maybe TRBD1 (5 bases). CDR1 MNHNS and CDR2 SASEGT come from the germline V gene. This CDR3 is 15 amino acids long. Trimming took off 7 bases at V and 0 bases at J, with 12 bases between the two ends. The CDR3 DNA sequence: TGTGCCAGCAAGGAGGGGTCCGCAACTAATGAAAAACTGTTTTTT. As protein: CASKEGSATNEKLFF.

The chain couples TRBV5-5 to TRBJ2-6; 7 positions agree with TRBD1. J gave up 3 bases and V 4 bases, and 10 bases lay outside the gene matches. The CDR3 covers 17 residues. CDR1 and CDR2 (germline): SGHKS, YYEKEE (reference sequence). The CDR3 DNA follows: TGTGCCAGCAGCCGTGAAACAGGGGCTGGTGGGGCCAACGTCCTGACTTTC. Translation: CASSRETGAGGANVLTF.

The chain uses TRBV11-2 and TRBJ2-1; TRBD2 aligns across 12 bases. This CDR3 contains 17 residues. Germline CDR1 reads SGHAT; CDR2 reads FQNNGV. Trimming took 3 bases from V and 0 from J; bases not matched to a gene: 3. CDR3 bases: TGTGCCAGCAGCTTGGGACTAGCGGGTAACTCCTACAATGAGCAGTTCTTC. This codes for CASSLGLAGNSYNEQFF.

The rearrangement links TRBV5-1 to TRBJ2-1; 13 positions match TRBD2. The germline V gene has CDR1 SGHRS and CDR2 YFSETQ. After removal of 3 bases from V and 8 bases from J, the junction contained 8 bases not matched to a gene. The CDR3 runs to 16 residues. The CDR3 sequence is CASSSSGLAGSDEQFF. CDR3 DNA: TGCGCCAGCAGCTCCTCGGGACTAGCGGGATCGGATGAGCAGTTCTTC.

This sequence joins TRBV28 and TRBJ1-4; D not resolved. V lost 3 bases and J lost 8, with 7 bases in between. This CDR3 region has 12 residues. Germline V lookup: CDR1 MDHEN, CDR2 SYDVKM. The CDR3 DNA follows: TGTGCCAGCAGTTTGACTAGAGAAAAACTGTTTTTT. The encoded protein is CASSLTREKLFF.

The rearrangement uses TRBV19 and TRBJ2-3, with D maybe TRBD2 (7 bases). The germline V and J ends were trimmed by 1 base and 6 bases, with 14 bases remaining between them. Germline V gene data show CDR1 as LNHDA and CDR2 as SQIVND (reference sequence). The CDR3 runs to 15 residues. This CDR3 is CASSIGQGGADTQYF. In nucleotides, the CDR3 is TGTGCCAGTAGTATAGGACAAGGGGGGGCCGATACGCAGTATTTT.